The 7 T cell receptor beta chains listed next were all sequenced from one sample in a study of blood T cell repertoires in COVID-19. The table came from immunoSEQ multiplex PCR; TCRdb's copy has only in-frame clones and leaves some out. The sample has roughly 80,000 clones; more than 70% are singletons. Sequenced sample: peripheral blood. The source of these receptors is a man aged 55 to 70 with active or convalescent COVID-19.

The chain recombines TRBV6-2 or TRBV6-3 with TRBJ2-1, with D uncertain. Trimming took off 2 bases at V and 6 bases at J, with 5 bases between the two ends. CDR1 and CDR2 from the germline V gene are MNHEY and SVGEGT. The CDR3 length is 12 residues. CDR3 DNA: TGTGCCAGCAGTTACATCGGCAATGAGCAGTTCTTC. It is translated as CASSYIGNEQFF.

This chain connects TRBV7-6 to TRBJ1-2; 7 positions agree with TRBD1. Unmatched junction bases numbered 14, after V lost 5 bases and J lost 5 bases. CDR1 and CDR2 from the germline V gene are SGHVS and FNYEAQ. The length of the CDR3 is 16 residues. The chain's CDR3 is CASSPFTGVDGYGYTF. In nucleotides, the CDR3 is TGTGCCAGCAGCCCGTTTACAGGGGTTGACGGGTATGGCTACACCTTC.

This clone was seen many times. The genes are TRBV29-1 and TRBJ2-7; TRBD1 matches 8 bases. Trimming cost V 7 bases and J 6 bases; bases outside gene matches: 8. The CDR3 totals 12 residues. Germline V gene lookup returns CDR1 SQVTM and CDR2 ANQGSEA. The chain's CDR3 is CSAGTGGGEQYF. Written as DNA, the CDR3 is TGCAGCGCGGGGACAGGCGGTGGCGAGCAGTACTTC.

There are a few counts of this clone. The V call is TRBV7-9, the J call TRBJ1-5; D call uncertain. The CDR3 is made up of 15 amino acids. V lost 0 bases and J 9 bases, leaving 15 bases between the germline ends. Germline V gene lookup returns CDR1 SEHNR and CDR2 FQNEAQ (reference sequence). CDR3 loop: CASSLAGEGVGPQHF. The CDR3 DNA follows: TGTGCCAGCAGCTTAGCAGGAGAGGGTGTGGGGCCCCAGCATTTT.

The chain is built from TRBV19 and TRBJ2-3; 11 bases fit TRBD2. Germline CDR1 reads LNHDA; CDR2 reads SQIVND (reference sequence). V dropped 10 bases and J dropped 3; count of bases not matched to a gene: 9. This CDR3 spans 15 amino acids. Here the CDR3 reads CATTTSGGLTDTQYF. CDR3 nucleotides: TGTGCCACCACCACTAGCGGGGGTCTTACAGATACGCAGTATTTT.

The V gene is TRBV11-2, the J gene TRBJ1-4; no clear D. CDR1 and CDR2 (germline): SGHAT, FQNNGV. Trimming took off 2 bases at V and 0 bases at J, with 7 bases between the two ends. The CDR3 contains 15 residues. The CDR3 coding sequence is TGTGCCAGCAGCTTACGGAGGGCAACTAATGAAAAACTGTTTTTT. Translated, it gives CASSLRRATNEKLFF.

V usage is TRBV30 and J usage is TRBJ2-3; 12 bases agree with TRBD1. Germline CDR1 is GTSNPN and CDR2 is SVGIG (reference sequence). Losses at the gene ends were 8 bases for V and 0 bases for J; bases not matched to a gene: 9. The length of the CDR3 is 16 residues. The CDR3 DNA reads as TGTGCCGGTCCGGGACAGGGGGCAGGAAGCACAGATACGCAGTATTTT. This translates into CAGPGQGAGSTDTQYF.